This T cell receptor beta chain was identified during a study of blood T cell repertoires in COVID-19. In the study's own analysis: From reference gene primer amplification, estimates of nucleated cell counts were derived. Repertoires were generated with immunoSEQ multiplex PCR, while TCRdb's copy carries only in-frame clones and drops some. V and J calls plus clone size are reproduced from that table; the DNA served to infer D and trimming. The table shows approximately 94,000 clones, with 84% occurring only once. In germline, CDR1 is SGHRS, CDR2 YFSETQ. V shed 2 bases and J shed 6 bases, with 8 bases lying between them. This CDR3 has 13 amino acids.

Sequenced sample: peripheral blood. The V gene is TRBV5-1, the J gene TRBJ2-2; tentative D call: TRBD1 (6 bases). The receptor comes from a man aged 60 to 69 with acute or convalescent COVID-19. CDR3: CASSFPGAGELFF. Here the CDR3 DNA reads TGCGCCAGCAGCTTTCCAGGGGCCGGGGAGCTGTTTTTT.